Listed below are T cell receptor beta chains from one sample, sequenced in a study of control samples from healthy donors and cancer patients. Libraries were prepared by immunoSEQ multiplex PCR; TCRdb keeps only in-frame clonotypes and omits some of them. This sample has approximately 100,000 clones, with about nine tenths found just once. Sequencing was done on a sample of blood. Receptors originate from a man aged 25 to 45 in good health. Both conserved end residues are part of each CDR3. Only part of the rows carry a size: once, few, many, or a class if the clone is expanded.

abundance,v_gene,j_gene,CDR3aa
-,TRBV9,TRBJ1-2,CASSPLPAVSSNYGYTF
-,TRBV7-9,TRBJ1-6,CASSHRDRVSPLHF
-,TRBV5-4,TRBJ1-2,CASSQGSVNYGYTF
-,TRBV10-2,TRBJ1-2,CASSEGYGYTF
few,TRBV27,TRBJ2-2,CASSPRQGWAGELFF
-,TRBV29-1,TRBJ2-3,CSVGRGQYTDTQYF
-,TRBV20-1,TRBJ1-1,CSASRRGLGTEAFF
-,TRBV6-5,TRBJ1-1,CASRTRQGDTEAFF
-,TRBV7-9,TRBJ2-5,CASSPGQTAGETQYF
-,TRBV30,TRBJ1-2,CAWAATGYGYTF
-,TRBV10-2,TRBJ1-2,CASSEDGGYTF
-,TRBV2,TRBJ2-5,CASSQGGGISGETQYF
-,TRBV15,TRBJ2-7,CATSRDGGYEQYF
-,TRBV7-2,TRBJ2-3,CASSWGGRTNTDTQYF
-,TRBV7-9,TRBJ2-1,CASSLGGPSSYNEQFF
-,TRBV19,TRBJ2-1,CASSIVRDNEQFF
-,TRBV28,TRBJ1-5,CASSFQEGGSNQPQHF